The 2 T cell receptor beta chains below all came from one sample that was sequenced in a study of CD8 T cells in ankylosing spondylitis. Via MiXCR, TCRdb re-called the 5' RACE reads, giving one row per CDR3 protein. This table has a few hundred thousand distinct CDR3 sequences, 20% appearing once. The specimen was blood, either unsorted or a sorted T cell fraction (not recorded which). Source of these receptors: a male donor with ankylosing spondylitis or in good health (not recorded which).

This clonotype has more than one count but fewer than ten. The chain has TRBV3-1 and TRBJ2-4; D may be TRBD2 (5 bases). The CDR3 runs 16 residues. Germline V gene sequence: CDR1 LGHDT, CDR2 YNNKEL (reference sequence). The V end was cut by 3 bases, the J end by 2 bases, with 14 bases between. In DNA form, the CDR3 reads TGTGCCAGCAGCCATGGGCGACTACTTCCCAAAAACATTCAGTACTTC. Translating it yields CASSHGRLLPKNIQYF.

This clonotype was seen a few times. Written as DNA, the CDR3 is TGTGCCAGCAGTTTAGGAGGGGGACGAAATCAGCCCCAGCATTTT. This encodes CASSLGGGRNQPQHF. V gene TRBV28 combines with J gene TRBJ1-5; maybe TRBD1 (6 bases). The CDR3 is 15 residues long. Germline V lookup: CDR1 MDHEN, CDR2 SYDVKM. Trimming shortened V by 2 bases and J by 4 bases, and 12 bases separated the two germline ends.